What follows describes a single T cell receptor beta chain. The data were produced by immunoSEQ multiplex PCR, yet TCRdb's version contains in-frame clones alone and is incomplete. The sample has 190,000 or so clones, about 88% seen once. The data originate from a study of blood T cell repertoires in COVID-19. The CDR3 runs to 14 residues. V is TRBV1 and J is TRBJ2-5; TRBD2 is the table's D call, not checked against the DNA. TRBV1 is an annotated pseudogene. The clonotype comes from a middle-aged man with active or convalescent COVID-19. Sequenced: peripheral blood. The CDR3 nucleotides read TGCACCAGCAGCCAGGGTGGGCTAGCGGGGGCCCAGTACTTC. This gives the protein CTSSQGGLAGAQYF.